This TCR beta chain was captured by sequencing in a study of control samples from healthy donors and cancer patients. Sequencing used immunoSEQ multiplex PCR; TCRdb keeps in-frame clones, though not all of them. Of fewer than 60,000 clones in the sample, over 85% were seen once. This clone has a handful of counts. The germline V gene encodes CDR1 SGHTA and CDR2 FQGNSA. V was trimmed by 5 bases and J by 3 bases, leaving 20 bases between them. CDR3 size: 17 residues. The TCR comes from a man aged 25-45 years in good health. The chain carries TRBV7-2 and TRBJ2-1; D not resolved. Material for sequencing was blood. Here the CDR3 reads CASSAQSTRIIYNEQFF. The DNA of the CDR3 is TGTGCCAGCAGCGCGCAATCGACTCGTATCATCTACAATGAGCAGTTCTTC.